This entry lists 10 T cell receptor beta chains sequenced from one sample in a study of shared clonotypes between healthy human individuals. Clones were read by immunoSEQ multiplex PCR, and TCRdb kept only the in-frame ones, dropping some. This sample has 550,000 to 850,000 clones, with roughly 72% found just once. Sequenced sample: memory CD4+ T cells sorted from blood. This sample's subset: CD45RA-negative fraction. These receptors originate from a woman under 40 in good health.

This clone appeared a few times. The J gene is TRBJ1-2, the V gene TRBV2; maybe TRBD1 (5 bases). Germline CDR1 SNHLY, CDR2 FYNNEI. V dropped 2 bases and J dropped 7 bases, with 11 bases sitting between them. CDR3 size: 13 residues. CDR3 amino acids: CASSEWSGTGYTF. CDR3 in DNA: TGTGCCAGCAGTGAATGGTCAGGGACTGGCTACACCTTC.

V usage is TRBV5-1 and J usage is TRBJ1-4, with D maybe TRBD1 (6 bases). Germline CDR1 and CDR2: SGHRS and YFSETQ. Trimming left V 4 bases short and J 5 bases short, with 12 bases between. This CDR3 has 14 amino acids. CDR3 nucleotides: TGCGCCAGCAGCGCGGACAGCTCAAATGAAAAACTGTTTTTT. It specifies CASSADSSNEKLFF.

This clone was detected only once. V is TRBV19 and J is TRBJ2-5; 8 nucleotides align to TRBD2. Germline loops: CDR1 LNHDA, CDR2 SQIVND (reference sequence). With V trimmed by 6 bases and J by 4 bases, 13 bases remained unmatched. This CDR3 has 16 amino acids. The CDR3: CASSHKRELFGETQYF. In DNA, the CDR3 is TGTGCCAGTAGCCATAAGCGGGAGTTATTCGGAGAGACCCAGTACTTC.

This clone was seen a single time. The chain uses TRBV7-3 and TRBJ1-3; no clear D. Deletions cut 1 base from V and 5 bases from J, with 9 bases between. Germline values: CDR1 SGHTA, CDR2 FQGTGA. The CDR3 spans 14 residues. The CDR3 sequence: CASSLKGSRNTIYF. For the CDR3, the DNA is TGTGCCAGCAGCTTAAAAGGGAGTAGAAACACCATATATTTT.

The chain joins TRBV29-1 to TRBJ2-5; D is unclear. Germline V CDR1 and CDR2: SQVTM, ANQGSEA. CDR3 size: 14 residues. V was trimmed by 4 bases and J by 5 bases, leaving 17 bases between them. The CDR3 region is CSVAPRLPGETQYF. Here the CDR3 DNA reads TGCAGCGTTGCCCCCCGACTTCCCGGTGAGACCCAGTACTTC.

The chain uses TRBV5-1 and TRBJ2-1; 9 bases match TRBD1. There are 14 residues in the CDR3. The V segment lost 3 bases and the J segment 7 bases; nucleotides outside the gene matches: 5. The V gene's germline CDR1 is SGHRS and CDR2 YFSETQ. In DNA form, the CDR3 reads TGCGCCAGCAGCTCAGGACAGGGGTGGAATGAGCAGTTCTTC. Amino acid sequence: CASSSGQGWNEQFF.

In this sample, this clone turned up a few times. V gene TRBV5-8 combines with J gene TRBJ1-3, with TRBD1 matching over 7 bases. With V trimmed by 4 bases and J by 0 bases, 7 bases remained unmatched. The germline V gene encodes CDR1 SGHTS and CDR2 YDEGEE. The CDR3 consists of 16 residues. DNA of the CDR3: TGTGCCAGCAGCGACCCCTCAGGGGGCTCTGGAAACACCATATATTTT. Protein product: CASSDPSGGSGNTIYF.

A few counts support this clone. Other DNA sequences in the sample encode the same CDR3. The CDR3 DNA reads TGCGCCAGCAGCTTGGAGGGGAGGCAGGATACAGATACGCAGTATTTT. This translates into CASSLEGRQDTDTQYF. The chain joins TRBV5-1 to TRBJ2-3, with D perhaps matching TRBD2 (6 bases). CDR1 is SGHRS, CDR2 YFSETQ, per germline. CDR3 length: 16 residues. V lost 0 bases and J 3 bases, leaving 14 bases between the germline ends.

The CDR3 sequence: CAWNNDRLSGNTIYF. The CDR3 DNA follows: TGTGCCTGGAACAACGACCGACTCTCTGGAAACACCATATATTTT. This sequence joins TRBV30 and TRBJ1-3; D is uncertain. There are 15 residues in the CDR3. Germline loops: CDR1 GTSNPN, CDR2 SVGIG (reference sequence). With 4 bases removed from V and 0 bases from J, the gap between germline ends came to 13 bases.

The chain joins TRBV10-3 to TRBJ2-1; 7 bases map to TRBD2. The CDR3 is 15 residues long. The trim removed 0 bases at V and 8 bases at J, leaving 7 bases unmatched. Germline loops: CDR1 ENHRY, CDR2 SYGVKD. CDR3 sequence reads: CAISESRGAGDEQFF. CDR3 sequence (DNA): TGTGCCATCAGTGAGTCGCGAGGGGCGGGAGATGAGCAGTTCTTC.